This T cell receptor beta chain appears in the sequencing data of a study of OX40 agonist ivuxolimab in advanced cancers. Concerning the study at large: Ivuxolimab, which targeted the costimulatory receptor OX40 (CD134), was an agonistic, fully human IgG2 monoclonal antibody. Intravenous ivuxolimab was administered to patients every 2 weeks at six dose levels: 0.01, 0.1, 0.3, 1.5, 3 and 10 mg/kg. Among the roughly 54 dose-escalation patients, approximately 20 had hepatocellular carcinoma, roughly 15 melanoma, 9 renal cell carcinoma and 9 head and neck cancer. In the dose-escalation cohort, 82.7% of patients were male, and the mean age was approximately 64 years, with a range of roughly 20 to 80. Prior anti-PD-1, anti-PD-L1 or anti-CTLA-4 therapy was permitted, and less than 45% of dose-escalation patients had received checkpoint inhibitors. Partial responses occurred in three dose-escalation patients, of whom one had hepatocellular carcinoma and two had cutaneous melanoma. The point of sequencing TCRbeta in the periphery was to test whether ivuxolimab changed TCR sequence diversity and drove clonal T-cell expansion. The paper covers the monotherapy dose-escalation part of the phase I ivuxolimab trial, which included N of about 56 patients.

Notes on this clone: Its antigen remains unidentified. Base qualities are not provided; no much larger clone lies one nucleotide away.

To sequence the TCRbeta CDR3 region, genomic DNA was isolated from the sorted cells. TCRbeta CDR3 regions were sequenced using the immunoSEQ Assay. TCRdb re-hosts the immuneACCESS table, in-frame sequences only. Its copies lack some clones; in the studies checked, an unresolved V gene accounts for under half of them, and the cause for the rest is not known. Present in this sample are about 110,000 clones, about nine tenths of which were seen just once. The ten top clones hold approximately 0.52% of the sample. The research as a whole found: Partial responders in the 0.1-3.0 mg/kg groups had among the lowest normalized peripheral clonal expansion, especially among CD8+ T cells. Low levels of normalized T-cell clonal expansion were also seen in some nonresponding patients. After ivuxolimab, CD8+ T cells had more expanded clones than CD4+ T cells on average. At doses from 0.1 to 3.0 mg/kg, clonal expansion was seen in both CD4+ and CD8+ blood T cells between baseline and week 6. Which antigens the clonally expanded peripheral T cells were specific for was not determined.

CDR1 SGHDT and CDR2 YYEEEE were looked up in the germline V gene. Trimmed from V: 4 bases; trimmed from J: 0 bases; junction bases lacking a gene match: 13. The CDR3 spans 19 residues, from the cysteine through the phenylalanine. Only the CDR3 DNA is retained, 57 bases long and in frame from the first base. The trial excluded patients who had a history of autoimmune disease or who were on systemic immunosuppression. Peripheral blood for TCR sequencing was collected from all dose cohorts at baseline, on cycle 4 day 1, and on cycle 7 day 1. The samples were taken from a phase I, first-in-human, multicenter, open-label dose-escalation trial of ivuxolimab. Adults with locally advanced or metastatic melanoma, renal cell, hepatocellular, or head and neck squamous cell carcinoma were enrolled in the trial. CD4+ and CD8+ T cells were sorted separately from peripheral blood before TCR sequencing.

The sequences come from CD4+ or CD8+ T cells sorted from blood, collected in a trial of the OX40 agonist ivuxolimab. The chain couples TRBV5-6 to TRBJ2-3, with 11 bases in between that match TRBD2. The clonotype originates from an adult with an advanced solid tumor such as melanoma, head and neck, liver or kidney cancer. The CDR3 amino acid sequence is: CASSPSSGGLYHSTDTQYF. Here is the DNA: TGTGCCAGCAGCCCTTCTAGCGGGGGGTTATACCATAGCACAGATACGCAGTATTTT.